The rows below give T cell receptor beta chains drawn from one sample of a study of blood T cell repertoires in COVID-19. This table comes from immunoSEQ multiplex PCR, and its TCRdb copy is limited to in-frame clones, with some not included. The sample includes about 260,000 clones, about 91% seen only once; the top ten take around 2.6%. The sample taken for sequencing was peripheral blood. Receptors originate from a person aged 18 to 30 with COVID-19, enrolled during active disease. Each CDR3 is given with its conserved first and last residue. The order of the fields is CDR3 protein, CDR3 DNA, D gene, clone size, V gene, J gene. D genes are given only for firm matches. Size values are once, few and many counts, or a class for expanded clones, and some rows have none.

CDR3: CASSLGEGLTPLHF
DNA: TGTGCCAGCAGCCTCGGGGAGGGGTTGACACCCCTCCACTTT
D: -
size: -
V: TRBV3-1/TRBV3-2
J: TRBJ1-6

CDR3: CASMDGTSGSGSQYF
DNA: TGTGCCAGCATGGATGGGACTAGCGGGAGTGGGTCCCAGTACTTC
D: TRBD2
size: -
V: TRBV6-5
J: TRBJ2-5

CDR3: CAWSDRGTDTQYF
DNA: TGTGCCTGGAGTGACAGGGGGACAGATACGCAGTATTTT
D: TRBD1
size: once
V: TRBV30
J: TRBJ2-3

CDR3: CSVARGLQETQYF
DNA: TGCAGCGTTGCCAGGGGGCTACAAGAGACCCAGTACTTC
D: TRBD1
size: -
V: TRBV29-1
J: TRBJ2-5

CDR3: CASSQASGGGQPQHF
DNA: TGTGCCAGCAGCCAAGCGTCGGGGGGTGGCCAGCCCCAGCATTTT
D: -
size: once
V: TRBV3-1/TRBV3-2
J: TRBJ1-5

CDR3: CASKIAGGNEQFF
DNA: TGCGCCAGCAAAATAGCGGGAGGCAATGAGCAGTTCTTC
D: TRBD2
size: -
V: TRBV5-1
J: TRBJ2-1

CDR3: CASSESGAGELFF
DNA: TGCGCCAGCAGTGAGTCGGGAGCCGGGGAGCTGTTTTTT
D: -
size: -
V: TRBV10-1
J: TRBJ2-2

CDR3: CASSLDAGSYEQYF
DNA: TGTGCCAGCAGCTTAGATGCGGGATCCTACGAGCAGTACTTC
D: -
size: many
V: TRBV11-2
J: TRBJ2-7

CDR3: CASSPLEGYEQYF
DNA: TGTGCCAGCAGCCCTCTAGAGGGCTACGAGCAGTACTTC
D: -
size: -
V: TRBV9
J: TRBJ2-7

CDR3: CASRGASGALYEQYF
DNA: TGTGCCAGCAGGGGAGCCAGCGGAGCCCTCTACGAGCAGTACTTC
D: -
size: -
V: TRBV2
J: TRBJ2-7

CDR3: CASSSQTGLATDTQYF
DNA: TGCGCCAGCAGCTCACAGACGGGACTAGCAACAGATACGCAGTATTTT
D: TRBD2
size: -
V: TRBV5-1
J: TRBJ2-3

CDR3: CASSSTGGGGEKLFF
DNA: TGTGCCAGCAGCTCGACAGGGGGCGGAGGAGAAAAACTGTTTTTT
D: TRBD1
size: -
V: TRBV5-6
J: TRBJ1-4

CDR3: CASRSGTPNTEAFF
DNA: TGTGCCAGTAGGTCCGGGACACCGAACACTGAAGCTTTCTTT
D: -
size: -
V: TRBV19
J: TRBJ1-1

CDR3: CASSLTPGESETQYF
DNA: TGTGCCAGCAGCCTCACCCCCGGGGAATCAGAGACCCAGTACTTC
D: -
size: -
V: TRBV9
J: TRBJ2-5

CDR3: CAWTIDRDEQFF
DNA: TGTGCCTGGACCATCGACAGGGATGAGCAGTTCTTC
D: TRBD1
size: -
V: TRBV30
J: TRBJ2-1

CDR3: CASSLEGTLYNSPLHF
DNA: TGTGCCAGCAGCTTGGAGGGGACACTTTATAATTCACCCCTCCACTTT
D: -
size: once
V: TRBV5-5
J: TRBJ1-6

CDR3: CASSPGSNTGELFF
DNA: TGTGCCAGCAGCCCCGGGTCGAACACCGGGGAGCTGTTTTTT
D: -
size: -
V: TRBV7-6
J: TRBJ2-2

CDR3: CASSAGQFQETQYF
DNA: TGCGCCAGCAGCGCTGGACAGTTCCAAGAGACCCAGTACTTC
D: -
size: -
V: TRBV10-1
J: TRBJ2-5

CDR3: CASSTAGTGGYGYTF
DNA: TGTGCCAGTAGTACCGCCGGGACAGGGGGATATGGCTACACCTTC
D: TRBD1
size: -
V: TRBV19
J: TRBJ1-2

CDR3: CASSQLTGGRTEAFF
DNA: TGTGCCAGCAGCCAATTGACAGGGGGGAGGACTGAAGCTTTCTTT
D: TRBD1
size: -
V: TRBV16
J: TRBJ1-1

CDR3: CASSPWGGGNTF
DNA: -
D: -
size: -
V: TRBV7-8
J: TRBJ1-2

CDR3: CSVVIDLNTEAFF
DNA: TGCAGCGTTGTGATAGACTTGAACACTGAAGCTTTCTTT
D: -
size: -
V: TRBV29-1
J: TRBJ1-1

CDR3: CASSMGGFSYEQYF
DNA: TGTGCCAGTAGTATGGGAGGATTCTCCTACGAGCAGTACTTC
D: -
size: -
V: TRBV19
J: TRBJ2-7

CDR3: CASSLSQGMKNTEAFF
DNA: TGTGCCAGCAGCCTAAGCCAGGGGATGAAGAACACTGAAGCTTTCTTT
D: -
size: -
V: TRBV7-9
J: TRBJ1-1

CDR3: CASSSYTGSYGYTF
DNA: TGTGCCAGCAGTTCTTACACCGGGAGCTATGGCTACACCTTC
D: -
size: -
V: TRBV6-5
J: TRBJ1-2

CDR3: CATSGDSNQPQHF
DNA: TGTGCCACCAGTGGCGATAGCAATCAGCCCCAGCATTTT
D: -
size: once
V: TRBV24-1
J: TRBJ1-5

CDR3: CATSRGRVYNEQFF
DNA: TGTGCCACCAGCCGGGGTCGAGTGTACAATGAGCAGTTCTTC
D: -
size: once
V: TRBV24-1
J: TRBJ2-1

CDR3: CASSLDQGGRNTEAFF
DNA: TGCGCCAGCAGCTTGGATCAGGGGGGCAGGAACACTGAAGCTTTCTTT
D: TRBD1
size: -
V: TRBV5-1
J: TRBJ1-1

CDR3: CASSVFGGGNTEAFF
DNA: TGCGCCAGCAGTGTATTCGGCGGGGGGAACACTGAAGCTTTCTTT
D: -
size: -
V: TRBV10-2
J: TRBJ1-1

CDR3: CASSFGRLAGGPSTGELFF
DNA: TGTGCCAGCAGCTTTGGTCGGCTAGCGGGAGGGCCTAGCACCGGGGAGCTGTTTTTT
D: TRBD2
size: -
V: TRBV7-9
J: TRBJ2-2

CDR3: CASSLPGQGKTGELFF
DNA: TGTGCCAGCAGCCTCCCGGGACAGGGGAAGACCGGGGAGCTGTTTTTT
D: TRBD1
size: -
V: TRBV7-3
J: TRBJ2-2

CDR3: CASTPGGSTNYGYTF
DNA: TGTGCCAGCACCCCGGGGGGGTCGACTAACTATGGCTACACCTTC
D: -
size: -
V: TRBV28
J: TRBJ1-2

CDR3: CASSLEQGNYQPQHF
DNA: TGTGCCAGCAGTTTGGAACAGGGGAATTATCAGCCCCAGCATTTT
D: TRBD1
size: -
V: TRBV28
J: TRBJ1-5

CDR3: CASSTGQGYEQYF
DNA: TGTGCCAGTAGTACGGGACAGGGCTACGAGCAGTACTTC
D: TRBD1
size: -
V: TRBV19
J: TRBJ2-7

CDR3: CASSAQLDTTDTQYF
DNA: TGTGCCAGCAGCGCCCAACTAGATACCACAGATACGCAGTATTTT
D: -
size: -
V: TRBV9
J: TRBJ2-3

CDR3: CASSHSTGAGTEAFF
DNA: TGCGCCAGCAGCCACTCGACAGGGGCAGGGACTGAAGCTTTCTTT
D: TRBD1
size: -
V: TRBV4-1
J: TRBJ1-1

CDR3: CASSSLAGVVYNEQFF
DNA: TGTGCCAGCAGTTCCTTAGCGGGAGTGGTCTACAATGAGCAGTTCTTC
D: TRBD2
size: -
V: TRBV27
J: TRBJ2-1

CDR3: CATSRGLTGGMNTEAFF
DNA: TGTGCCACCAGCAGGGGGTTGACAGGGGGCATGAACACTGAAGCTTTCTTT
D: TRBD1
size: many
V: TRBV15
J: TRBJ1-1

CDR3: CAISESGTGATEQYF
DNA: TGTGCCATCAGTGAGTCCGGGACAGGGGCTACGGAGCAGTACTTC
D: TRBD1
size: -
V: TRBV10-3
J: TRBJ2-7

CDR3: CASSSTGSIGNEQFF
DNA: TGTGCCAGCAGCTCGACAGGGTCTATTGGCAATGAGCAGTTCTTC
D: TRBD1
size: -
V: TRBV7-6
J: TRBJ2-1

CDR3: CATSRDGLGEPNNEQFF
DNA: TGTGCCACCAGCAGAGATGGACTCGGAGAGCCTAACAATGAGCAGTTCTTC
D: -
size: -
V: TRBV15
J: TRBJ2-1

CDR3: CAIYGTSGSQNEQFF
DNA: TGTGCCATTTACGGGACTAGCGGGAGTCAAAATGAGCAGTTCTTC
D: TRBD2
size: -
V: TRBV7-9
J: TRBJ2-1

CDR3: CASTPGQHEQFF
DNA: TGTGCCAGTACCCCGGGACAGCATGAGCAGTTCTTC
D: TRBD1
size: -
V: TRBV19
J: TRBJ2-1

CDR3: CASSAGLNTGELFF
DNA: TGTGCCAGCAGCGCTGGACTGAACACCGGGGAGCTGTTTTTT
D: -
size: -
V: TRBV9
J: TRBJ2-2

CDR3: CASSLAESTYNYGYTF
DNA: TGTGCCAGCAGCTTAGCGGAGTCTACCTATAACTATGGCTACACCTTC
D: -
size: -
V: TRBV7-9
J: TRBJ1-2

CDR3: CASSLYIGSFWGYTF
DNA: TGTGCCAGCAGCTTATATATCGGGAGCTTCTGGGGCTACACCTTC
D: -
size: -
V: TRBV11-2
J: TRBJ1-2

CDR3: CASGDRTALSGYTF
DNA: TGCGCCAGCGGGGACAGGACAGCACTATCTGGCTACACCTTC
D: TRBD1
size: -
V: TRBV10-2
J: TRBJ1-2

CDR3: CATSDRGLAGGPQETQYF
DNA: TGTGCCACCAGTGACCGGGGACTAGCGGGAGGCCCCCAAGAGACCCAGTACTTC
D: TRBD2
size: once
V: TRBV24-1
J: TRBJ2-5

CDR3: CASSPETSGHNEQFF
DNA: TGTGCCAGCAGCCCCGAGACTAGCGGTCACAATGAGCAGTTCTTC
D: TRBD2
size: few
V: TRBV6-4
J: TRBJ2-1

CDR3: CASSSGGAGAFYEQYF
DNA: TGCGCCAGCAGCTCGGGGGGTGCGGGAGCTTTCTACGAGCAGTACTTC
D: TRBD2
size: -
V: TRBV5-1
J: TRBJ2-7